This T cell receptor beta chain was profiled in a study of blood T cell repertoires in COVID-19. Whole-study context: T cells, B-cell-depleted T cells, or PBMCs supplied cDNA or gDNA.

Germline-derived CDR1 and CDR2 are MDHEN and SYDVKM. CDR3 length: 15 residues. V was clipped by 2 bases and J by 0 bases, with 8 bases between them. The method was immunoSEQ multiplex PCR; TCRdb's version includes in-frame clones alone and lacks a portion of them. The data contain roughly 400,000 clones, approximately 90% of them singletons. The age range of participants was 18 to 89 years, with residence in fewer than 25 US areas. Cohorts were assigned according to the clinical history that participants reported. The chain couples TRBV28 to TRBJ1-5, with D possibly matching TRBD1 (5 bases). The sequence was obtained from a woman between 18 and 29 years old who had been exposed to COVID-19. Material: PBMCs or T cells enriched from blood (not recorded which). CDR3 bases: TGTGCCAGCAGTTTAGGGGGGACTAGCAATCAGCCCCAGCATTTT. Its translation is CASSLGGTSNQPQHF.